Shown below are 8 T cell receptor beta chains from a single sample sequenced in a study of blood T cells in healthy people across ages. Primed by a sample-barcoded 5' primer and a J-beta primer mix, a second PCR proceeded for about 6 to 11 cycles. MiXCR, run by TCRdb on the 5' RACE reads, gives a single entry per CDR3 protein. The sample holds hundreds of thousands of distinct CDR3 sequences, about 56% seen once. Source material: blood. Source of these receptors: a man aged 35 to 55 in good health.

The chain employs TRBV14 and TRBJ1-5; D remains unclear. The germline V and J ends were trimmed by 3 bases and 4 bases, with 16 bases remaining between them. This CDR3 spans 16 amino acids. CDR1 is SGHDN and CDR2 is FVKESK in the germline V gene. The CDR3 spells CASSQGGRGLNQPQHF. As DNA, the CDR3 is TGTGCCAGCAGCCAGGGAGGGCGCGGACTGAATCAGCCCCAGCATTTT.

The chain employs TRBV11-3 and TRBJ2-1; TRBD2 might be the D (6 bases). The CDR3 has 16 amino acids. Germline V gene lookup returns CDR1 SGHNT and CDR2 YENEEA. Trimming shortened V by 0 bases and J by 1 base, and 10 bases separated the two germline ends. CDR3 in DNA: TGTGCCAGCAGCTTAGATCCTAGCGCTTCCTACAATGAGCAGTTCTTC. It encodes CASSLDPSASYNEQFF.

The J gene is TRBJ1-2, the V gene TRBV29-1; D call uncertain. The V and J ends lost 2 bases and 4 bases respectively, with 8 bases between them. From germline, CDR1 is SQVTM and CDR2 ANQGSEA. The CDR3 consists of 12 residues. The CDR3 DNA sequence: TGCAGCGTTGAAACGGCAGGCTATGGCTACACCTTC. This sequence encodes CSVETAGYGYTF.

This clonotype has more than one count but fewer than ten. The V gene is TRBV10-3, the J gene TRBJ2-7, with 8 bases that match TRBD1. The CDR3 contains 14 residues. From germline, CDR1 is ENHRY and CDR2 SYGVKD. With V trimmed by 9 bases and J by 3 bases, 10 bases remained unmatched. CDR3 protein: CAMPPTGEIYEQYF. DNA for the CDR3: TGTGCCATGCCCCCGACAGGGGAAATCTACGAGCAGTACTTC.

A single count supports this clonotype. This chain connects TRBV6-1 to TRBJ1-5; D is possibly TRBD1 (6 bases). The length of the CDR3 is 13 residues. Germline V lookup: CDR1 MNHNS, CDR2 SASEGT. Trimming cost V 6 bases and J 8 bases, with 14 bases left between them. CDR3 bases: TGTGCCAGCAGCGAACAGGGAATCGAGCCCCAGCATTTT. Its translation is CASSEQGIEPQHF.

This clonotype was recorded a few times. V is TRBV6-6 and J is TRBJ2-6; the D gene is possibly TRBD1 (5 bases). This CDR3 is built from 16 residues. Trimming cost V 7 bases and J 0 bases, with 13 bases left between them. Germline CDR1 is MNHNY and CDR2 is SVGAGI (reference sequence). For the CDR3, the DNA is TGTGCCAGCAATGACAGAATTAACTCTGGGGCCAACGTCCTGACTTTC. This sequence encodes CASNDRINSGANVLTF.

The rearrangement links TRBV11-3 to TRBJ2-1, with D tentatively TRBD2 (7 bases). The CDR3 contains 14 residues. Germline V CDR1 and CDR2: SGHNT, YENEEA. Trimming cost V 0 bases and J 9 bases, with 12 bases left between them. Here the CDR3 reads CASSLDGGLSEQFF. The CDR3 DNA reads as TGTGCCAGCAGCTTAGACGGGGGGCTTAGTGAGCAGTTCTTC.

The chain combines TRBV10-3 with TRBJ2-1; D possibly corresponds to TRBD2 (5 bases). V was pared by 6 bases and J by 4 bases, with 10 bases between. Looked up from germline, CDR1 is ENHRY and CDR2 is SYGVKD. The CDR3 is 13 residues long. The CDR3, as DNA: TGTGCCATCAGGGCGGGCACTTACAATGAGCAGTTCTTC. It codes for CAIRAGTYNEQFF.